One and the same sample provided the 19 T cell receptor beta chains below, sequenced in a study of graft-versus-host responses after intestinal transplantation. Only in-frame clones appear in the TCRdb table, and some are missing; sequencing was by immunoSEQ multiplex PCR. This table has roughly 39,000 clones, roughly 96% appearing once. These TCRs are of unknown antigen specificity. The sequencing here drew on unstimulated CD8+ T cells sorted from spleen or lymph node cells, taken before transplant. Source of these receptors: a human donor who was the organ donor for an intestinal transplant.

This chain connects TRBV7-2 to TRBJ1-6; TRBD1 agrees at 7 bases. In germline, CDR1 is SGHTA, CDR2 FQGNSA. Losses at the gene ends were 2 bases for V and 3 bases for J; bases not matched to a gene: 10. The CDR3 is made up of 18 amino acids. The CDR3 region is CASSLKGAGRVYNSPLHF. In nucleotides, the CDR3 is TGTGCCAGCAGCTTAAAGGGGGCCGGGCGGGTCTATAATTCACCCCTCCACTTT.

The sample holds one count of this clone. J is TRBJ1-2 and V is TRBV5-6, with 9 bases that match TRBD1. After removal of 3 bases from V and 8 bases from J, the junction contained 5 bases not matched to a gene. The CDR3 sequence is 13 residues long. CDR1 is SGHDT and CDR2 is YYEEEE in the germline V gene. CDR3 bases: TGTGCCAGCAGCTACAGGGGGCAGGGGGGCTACACCTTC. Residues: CASSYRGQGGYTF. Looking up the rest from reference TRBV5-6 and TRBJ1-2 gives the full variable domain: DAGVTQSPTHLIKTRGQQVTLRCSPKSGHDTVSWYQQALGQGPQFIFQYYEEEERQRGNFPDRFSGHQFPNYSSELNVNALLLGDSALYLCASSYRGQGGYTFGSGTRLTVV.

CDR3 loop: CASSTRGGQPQHF. The CDR3 bases are TGTGCCAGCAGCACACGGGGCGGTCAGCCCCAGCATTTT. The chain combines TRBV9 with TRBJ1-5; possible D gene TRBD1, 5 bases. The V gene's germline CDR1 is SGDLS and CDR2 YYNGEE. This CDR3 is built from 13 residues. V lost 4 bases and J 6 bases, leaving 11 bases between the germline ends.

The DNA of the CDR3 is TGCGCCAGCAGCCAATCTCCGGGGCCGGGGAACGAGCAGTACTTC. This codes for CASSQSPGPGNEQYF. The genes are TRBV4-1 and TRBJ2-7; D possibly uses TRBD1 or TRBD2 (5 bases each). V was cut by 2 bases and J by 5 bases, with 16 bases left in between. The CDR3 spans 15 residues. CDR1 MGHRA and CDR2 YSYEKL come from the germline V gene.

The chain joins TRBV6-6 to TRBJ1-6; 7 bases are shared with TRBD1. Germline V lookup: CDR1 MNHNY, CDR2 SVGAGI (reference sequence). V lost 1 base to trimming and J lost 9 bases; unmatched junction nucleotides: 9. The CDR3 is made up of 16 amino acids. As DNA, the CDR3 is TGTGCCAGCAGTTACTTCGACAGGGTAGGAATTTCACCCCTCCACTTT. Translated, it gives CASSYFDRVGISPLHF.

The chain combines TRBV4-1 with TRBJ1-4; D gene ambiguous. V was trimmed by 4 bases and J by 8 bases, leaving 14 bases between them. The CDR3 has 14 amino acids. CDR1 is MGHRA, CDR2 YSYEKL, per germline. DNA for the CDR3: TGCGCCAGCAGCCCTCAGACCTGGAGAGAAAAACTGTTTTTT. Translation gives CASSPQTWREKLFF.

This sequence joins TRBV2 and TRBJ2-7; 9 nucleotides align to TRBD1. The CDR3 length is 15 residues. Germline V lookup: CDR1 SNHLY, CDR2 FYNNEI. The ends lost 3 bases at V and 6 bases at J; junction bases unmatched: 9. CDR3 sequence reads: CASSDPDRGDVEQYF. Written as DNA, the CDR3 is TGTGCCAGCAGTGACCCGGACAGGGGTGATGTCGAGCAGTACTTC.

The genes are TRBV10-3 and TRBJ2-7, with 8 bases fitting TRBD1. Germline V gene lookup returns CDR1 ENHRY and CDR2 SYGVKD. This CDR3 region has 14 residues. Trimming removed 2 bases from V and 4 bases from J; junction bases left unmatched: 4. In DNA form, the CDR3 reads TGTGCCATCAGTGAGGCAGGGGGCAGGTACGAGCAGTACTTC. Its protein is CAISEAGGRYEQYF.

The chain joins TRBV11-3 to TRBJ1-2; no firm D call. V shed 3 bases and J shed 2 bases, with 7 bases lying between them. CDR1 is SGHNT and CDR2 is YENEEA in the germline V gene. The CDR3 is 13 amino acids. CDR3 in DNA: TGTGCCAGCAGCTTTAAGTTGAACTATGGCTACACCTTC. It codes for CASSFKLNYGYTF.

This chain's CDR3 is CASSWGPASYEQYF. The CDR3 nucleotides are TGTGCCAGCAGTTGGGGGCCGGCCTCCTACGAGCAGTACTTC. V gene TRBV6-5 combines with J gene TRBJ2-7; D is perhaps TRBD1 (6 bases). The CDR3 covers 14 residues. Deletions cut 4 bases from V and 0 bases from J, with 10 bases between. CDR1 is MNHEY, CDR2 SVGAGI, per germline.

The chain is built from TRBV4-3 and TRBJ1-1, with D uncertain. CDR1 is LGHNA, CDR2 YSLEER, per germline. V was trimmed by 3 bases and J by 0 bases, leaving 8 bases between them. The CDR3 runs to 14 residues. CDR3 region: CASSQGFMNTEAFF. CDR3 nucleotide sequence: TGCGCCAGCAGCCAGGGTTTCATGAACACTGAAGCTTTCTTT.

A single count supports this clone. The CDR3, as DNA: TGCGCCAGCAGCCCTATGGACAGGGAGACCCAGTACTTC. Protein: CASSPMDRETQYF. The chain combines TRBV5-1 with TRBJ2-5; 7 bases align to TRBD1. The CDR3 consists of 13 residues. V shed 4 bases, J shed 5 bases, and the junction held 5 bases outside the gene matches. Looked up from germline, CDR1 is SGHRS and CDR2 is YFSETQ.

This chain connects TRBV9 to TRBJ2-2; no definite D call. Trimming removed 3 bases from V and 3 bases from J, with 3 bases in between. The germline gives CDR1 SGDLS, CDR2 YYNGEE. The CDR3 spans 12 residues. CDR3 residues: CASSADTGELFF. The CDR3 region has the DNA TGTGCCAGCAGCGCAGACACCGGGGAGCTGTTTTTT.

The gene calls are TRBV6-5 and TRBJ1-3; D unclear. The germline V and J ends were trimmed by 7 bases and 2 bases, with 6 bases remaining between them. The CDR3 sequence is 12 residues long. Per germline, CDR1 MNHEY and CDR2 SVGAGI. CDR3 sequence reads: CASKGTGNTIYF. The CDR3 bases are TGTGCCAGCAAGGGAACTGGAAACACCATATATTTT.

V and J are TRBV4-3 and TRBJ2-7, with 7 bases identical to TRBD1. The CDR3 has 14 amino acids. Germline assignment: CDR1 LGHNA and CDR2 YSLEER. Losses at the gene ends were 4 bases for V and 1 base for J; bases not matched to a gene: 4. The CDR3 loop reads CASSPGTDSYEQYF. The DNA of the CDR3 is TGCGCCAGCAGCCCAGGGACAGATTCCTACGAGCAGTACTTC.

The J gene is TRBJ2-7, the V gene TRBV11-3; no definite D call. Between the trimmed V and J ends, which lost 4 bases and 0 bases, there was a span of 4 bases. The CDR3 totals 12 residues. CDR1 is SGHNT and CDR2 is YENEEA in the germline V gene. The CDR3 DNA is TGTGCCAGCAGCTCGCTCTCCTACGAGCAGTACTTC. Translation: CASSSLSYEQYF. The full variable domain, rest sourced from reference TRBV11-3 and TRBJ2-7, is EAGVVQSPRYKIIEKKQPVAFWCNPISGHNTLYWYLQNLGQGPELLIRYENEEAVDDSQLPKDRFSAERLKGVDSTLKIQPAELGDSAVYLCASSSLSYEQYFGPGTRLTVT.

This chain uses TRBV5-1 with TRBJ2-5; 8 positions agree with TRBD1. The CDR3 covers 17 residues. Germline V gene data show CDR1 as SGHRS and CDR2 as YFSETQ. Losses at the gene ends were 3 bases for V and 1 base for J; bases not matched to a gene: 11. The DNA of the CDR3 is TGCGCCAGCAGCTCTGGACAGGGTGGAGGGATCCAAGAGACCCAGTACTTC. Translating gives CASSSGQGGGIQETQYF.

The chain has TRBV6-5 and TRBJ1-2; D remains unclear. Germline assignment: CDR1 MNHEY and CDR2 SVGAGI. The CDR3 contains 13 residues. The V and J ends lost 0 bases and 3 bases respectively, with 5 bases between them. DNA for the CDR3: TGTGCCAGCAGTTACTCGGGAGACTATGGCTACACCTTC. Its translation: CASSYSGDYGYTF.

V is TRBV5-4 and J is TRBJ2-3; D remains unclear. The CDR3 consists of 14 residues. V was trimmed by 2 bases and J by 0 bases, leaving 7 bases between them. Germline loops: CDR1 SGHNT, CDR2 YYREEE (reference sequence). The CDR3 here is CASSFLGSTDTQYF. DNA of the CDR3: TGTGCCAGCAGCTTCTTGGGGAGCACAGATACGCAGTATTTT.